The T cell receptor beta chain under discussion was sequenced for a study of blood T cell repertoires in COVID-19. The repertoire was sequenced with immunoSEQ multiplex PCR; TCRdb's copy has only in-frame clones and lacks some. The sample consists of about 330,000 clones, more than 85% of them appearing once. The CDR3 covers 16 residues. V lost 4 bases and J lost 0; bases outside the gene matches: 5. Germline V gene lookup returns CDR1 KGHSH and CDR2 LQKENI. The receptor comes from a woman under 40 who had recovered from COVID-19. The specimen sequenced was PBMCs or T cells enriched from blood (not recorded which). The V gene is TRBV18, the J gene TRBJ2-3; 9 nucleotides line up with TRBD2. The CDR3 DNA follows: TGTGCCAGCTCACAATCTAGCGGGACAAGCACAGATACGCAGTATTTT. Encoded protein: CASSQSSGTSTDTQYF.